The next 21 T cell receptor beta chains were all read from a single sample in a study of T cell changes during pregnancy in multiple sclerosis. The method was immunoSEQ multiplex PCR; TCRdb's version includes in-frame clones alone and lacks a portion of them. The sample holds 79,000 or so clones, over 85% seen once. This specimen was CD4+ T cells from peripheral blood mononuclear cells, taken before pregnancy. Receptors originate from a female donor with multiple sclerosis, enrolled in a pregnancy study.

On this clone itself: This sample also contains other DNA sequences that code for the same CDR3. The chain combines TRBV5-1 with TRBJ2-3; D not resolved. CDR1 is SGHRS and CDR2 is YFSETQ in the germline V gene. The CDR3 sequence is 12 residues long. Trimming left V 5 bases short and J 1 base short, with 5 bases between. The CDR3 reads CASSSGTDTQYF. Here the CDR3 DNA reads TGCGCCAGCAGTTCGGGCACAGATACGCAGTATTTT. The variable domain in full, with the rest retrieved from reference TRBV5-1 and TRBJ2-3, is KAGVTQTPRYLIKTRGQQVTLSCSPISGHRSVSWYQQTPGQGLQFLFEYFSETQRNKGNFPGRFSGRQFSNSRSEMNVSTLELGDSALYLCASSSGTDTQYFGPGTRLTVL.

The chain carries TRBV30 and TRBJ2-4; 8 nucleotides align to TRBD2. Trimming removed 3 bases from V and 5 bases from J; junction bases left unmatched: 15. CDR3 length: 17 amino acids. In germline, CDR1 is GTSNPN, CDR2 SVGIG (reference sequence). The CDR3 region is CAWSPAGWRGVENIQYF. The CDR3 DNA reads as TGTGCCTGGAGCCCGGCAGGGTGGCGGGGGGTGGAAAACATTCAGTACTTC.

V gene TRBV2 combines with J gene TRBJ1-5; D may be TRBD1 (6 bases). CDR1 and CDR2 from the germline V gene are SNHLY and FYNNEI. With 7 bases removed from V and 5 bases from J, the gap between germline ends came to 12 bases. The CDR3 sequence is 13 residues long. The CDR3 region has the DNA TGTGCCAGCAAGGGGGGGGTCGATCAGCCCCAGCATTTT. It yields the protein CASKGGVDQPQHF.

This chain connects TRBV27 to TRBJ2-7; D ambiguous. Trimming shortened V by 3 bases and J by 2 bases, and 14 bases separated the two germline ends. Per the germline V gene, CDR1 is MNHEY and CDR2 is SMNVEV (reference sequence). The CDR3 sequence is 15 residues long. CDR3 bases: TGTGCCAGCAGTTTCCTATCGGTTATACCCTACGAGCAGTACTTC. It is translated as CASSFLSVIPYEQYF.

The chain links TRBV30 to TRBJ2-5, with D perhaps TRBD1 (5 bases). Near its end, the DNA agrees better with TRBJ2-7, so the J call may be wrong. The CDR3 has 12 amino acids. Germline V CDR1 and CDR2: GTSNPN, SVGIG (reference sequence). The CDR3 DNA follows: TGTGCCTGGAGTCCCGCAGGGTACGAGCAGTACTTC. This encodes CAWSPAGYEQYF.

CDR3 residues: CAISRTDEQYF. The CDR3, as DNA: TGTGCCATCAGTCGCACGGACGAGCAGTACTTC. This sequence joins TRBV10-3 and TRBJ2-7; D gene unclear. CDR3 size: 11 residues. V dropped 5 bases and J dropped 5 bases, with 7 bases sitting between them. The germline CDR1 and CDR2 sequences are ENHRY and SYGVKD.

V usage is TRBV7-9 and J usage is TRBJ2-1, with D possibly TRBD2 on 6 matching bases. V lost 5 bases and J lost 15, with 23 bases in between. This CDR3 is 14 amino acids long. The germline V gene has CDR1 SEHNR and CDR2 FQNEAQ (reference sequence). This CDR3 is CASSPREGLSDRFF. The CDR3 DNA follows: TGTGCCAGCAGCCCGCGAGAGGGACTCTCGGACCGGTTCTTC.

The rearrangement uses TRBV27 and TRBJ2-7, with TRBD2 identical over 8 bases. The CDR3 runs to 15 residues. Per the germline V gene, CDR1 is MNHEY and CDR2 is SMNVEV (reference sequence). Trimming at V came to 7 bases and at J to 1 base, leaving 9 bases not matched to a gene. In nucleotides, the CDR3 is TGTGCCAGCACCCCTGGGATAGCGGGGTCCTACGAGCAGTACTTC. Residues: CASTPGIAGSYEQYF.

V is TRBV29-1 and J is TRBJ2-1; TRBD2 might be the D (6 bases). The ends were cut back, 4 bases at V and 2 bases at J, with 12 bases in the middle. Looked up from germline, CDR1 is SQVTM and CDR2 is ANQGSEA. CDR3 length: 14 amino acids. The DNA of the CDR3 is TGCAGCGTTGCGAAAGGACTACCCTACAATGAGCAGTTCTTC. It translates to CSVAKGLPYNEQFF.

This sequence joins TRBV6-1 and TRBJ1-4; no firm D call. CDR3 length: 15 residues. Between the trimmed V and J ends, which lost 6 bases and 3 bases, there was a span of 14 bases. Per the germline V gene, CDR1 is MNHNS and CDR2 is SASEGT. This CDR3 reads CASRPTRASNEKLFF. In DNA, the CDR3 is TGTGCCAGCAGACCGACTAGAGCCTCTAATGAAAAACTGTTTTTT.

The chain links TRBV9 to TRBJ2-1, with 7 bases aligning to TRBD2. There are 16 residues in the CDR3. J was trimmed by 5 bases and V by 4 bases; bases with no gene match: 12. The V gene's germline CDR1 is SGDLS and CDR2 YYNGEE. The CDR3 DNA sequence: TGTGCCAGCAGCCTAAGCGGGAACTCAGTGGACAATGAGCAGTTCTTC. Translating gives CASSLSGNSVDNEQFF.

The chain couples TRBV19 to TRBJ2-5, with D unresolved. The CDR3 loop spans 13 amino acids. The germline V gene encodes CDR1 LNHDA and CDR2 SQIVND (reference sequence). V lost 5 bases to trimming and J lost 5 bases, with 12 bases between them. The chain's CDR3 is CASSVSGAETQYF. The CDR3 region has the DNA TGTGCCAGTAGTGTCTCAGGCGCGGAGACCCAGTACTTC. The whole variable domain, filled in from reference TRBV19 and TRBJ2-5, reads DGGITQSPKYLFRKEGQNVTLSCEQNLNHDAMYWYRQDPGQGLRLIYYSQIVNDFQKGDIAEGYSVSREKKESFPLTVTSAQKNPTAFYLCASSVSGAETQYFGPGTRLLVL.

V gene TRBV2 combines with J gene TRBJ2-5; no clear D. Trimming removed 7 bases at V and 5 bases at J, with 5 bases between. CDR3 length: 10 residues. In germline, CDR1 is SNHLY, CDR2 FYNNEI. This CDR3 reads CASKEETQYF. The CDR3 DNA follows: TGTGCCAGCAAGGAGGAGACCCAGTACTTC.

The genes are TRBV7-8 and TRBJ2-3; 10 nucleotides match TRBD2. The J segment lost 6 bases and the V segment lost 5 bases, leaving 14 bases of the junction unmatched. This CDR3 is 17 amino acids long. CDR1 is SGHVS and CDR2 is FQNEAQ in the germline V gene. In nucleotides, the CDR3 is TGTGCCAGCAGCACAAGAGGACTAGCGGAACTCAGGGATACGCAGTATTTT. It encodes CASSTRGLAELRDTQYF.

This chain links TRBV9 with TRBJ1-5, with D unresolved. The V gene's germline CDR1 is SGDLS and CDR2 YYNGEE. With 3 bases removed from V and 0 bases from J, the gap between germline ends came to 10 bases. There are 15 residues in the CDR3. CDR3: CASSADGYSNQPQHF. CDR3 sequence (DNA): TGTGCCAGCAGCGCCGACGGGTATAGCAATCAGCCCCAGCATTTT.

The chain is built from TRBV4-1 and TRBJ2-1; TRBD2 agrees at 8 bases. Germline loops: CDR1 MGHRA, CDR2 YSYEKL. The junction had 16 bases not matched to a gene; V was cut back by 6 bases and J by 0 bases. The CDR3 contains 19 residues. This CDR3 is CASSFNPSGSQSSYNEQFF. The DNA for the CDR3 is TGCGCCAGCAGTTTCAATCCCAGCGGGAGCCAGAGCTCCTACAATGAGCAGTTCTTC.

The chain has TRBV5-1 and TRBJ2-7, with D uncertain. The germline V and J ends were trimmed by 0 bases and 1 base, with 8 bases remaining between them. This CDR3 comprises 14 residues. Per the germline V gene, CDR1 is SGHRS and CDR2 is YFSETQ. This CDR3 reads CASSLAPPSYEQYF. The DNA for the CDR3 is TGCGCCAGCAGCTTGGCCCCCCCTTCCTACGAGCAGTACTTC.

V is TRBV13 and J is TRBJ2-2; D uncertain. Germline V gene lookup returns CDR1 PRHDT and CDR2 FYEKMQ (reference sequence). This CDR3 spans 15 amino acids. The ends were cut back, 3 bases at V and 1 base at J, with 9 bases in the middle. CDR3 loop: CASSLIPQNTGELFF. Here the CDR3 DNA reads TGTGCCAGCAGCTTGATCCCACAGAACACCGGGGAGCTGTTTTTT. The full variable domain, in which reference TRBV13 and TRBJ2-2 provide the parts outside the CDR3, is AAGVIQSPRHLIKEKRETATLKCYPIPRHDTVYWYQQGPGQDPQFLISFYEKMQSDKGSIPDRFSAQQFSDYHSELNMSSLELGDSALYFCASSLIPQNTGELFFGEGSRLTVL.

The chain has TRBV7-2 and TRBJ2-3; 11 bases are a match to TRBD1. Germline V gene lookup returns CDR1 SGHTA and CDR2 FQGNSA. V was pared by 10 bases and J by 3 bases, with 9 bases of the junction left unmatched. CDR3 size: 15 residues. CDR3 loop: CATAGQGVQTDTQYF. The CDR3 DNA is TGTGCCACCGCGGGACAGGGGGTTCAAACAGATACGCAGTATTTT.

In this sample, this clone turned up once. V gene TRBV6-6 combines with J gene TRBJ1-2; the match to TRBD1 covers 11 bases. CDR3 length: 14 amino acids. Germline V gives CDR1 MNHNY, CDR2 SVGAGI (reference sequence). Unmatched junction bases numbered 6, after V lost 4 bases and J lost 8 bases. As DNA, the CDR3 is TGTGCCAGCAGTTTACCGGGACAGGGGGGGGGCTACACCTTC. Its protein product is CASSLPGQGGGYTF.

The V call is TRBV4-2, the J call TRBJ2-1; D is perhaps TRBD1 (5 bases). Germline assignment: CDR1 LGHNA and CDR2 YNFKEQ. The CDR3 has 14 residues. Trimming left V 4 bases short and J 5 bases short, with 12 bases between. CDR3 DNA: TGTGCCAGCAGCCTAGTGGGGCCTAACAATGAGCAGTTCTTC. It is translated as CASSLVGPNNEQFF.